One sample yielded the 15 T cell receptor beta chains listed below, sequenced in a study of blood T cell repertoires in COVID-19. Sequencing used immunoSEQ multiplex PCR; TCRdb keeps in-frame clones, though not all of them. Of some 670,000 clones in the sample, just under 90% were seen once. Sequencing was carried out using peripheral blood. These receptor sequences come from a woman between 18 and 29 years old with acute or convalescent COVID-19.

This chain joins TRBV2 and TRBJ1-4; D is unclear. V lost 8 bases and J lost 4, with 14 bases in between. Germline CDR1 reads SNHLY; CDR2 reads FYNNEI. The CDR3 loop spans 14 amino acids. The DNA of the CDR3 is TGTGCCAGCGTTAAGAGGGCGAATAATGAAAAACTGTTTTTT. It codes for CASVKRANNEKLFF.

This clone has a single count. V gene TRBV25-1 combines with J gene TRBJ2-3; D is unresolved. Germline V gene lookup returns CDR1 MGHDK and CDR2 SYGVNS. The germline V and J ends were trimmed by 4 bases and 2 bases, with 10 bases remaining between them. The CDR3 is 14 residues long. The CDR3, as DNA: TGTGCCAGCAGTGCGCAAGACATCACAGATACGCAGTATTTT. This gives the protein CASSAQDITDTQYF.

This clone showed up just once. The chain uses TRBV4-3 and TRBJ2-1; maybe TRBD2 (7 bases). CDR1 is LGHNA, CDR2 YSLEER, per germline. Trimming stripped 8 bases from V and 8 bases from J, with 22 bases between. The CDR3 is 15 residues long. The CDR3 here is CASSPGGRVLHEQFF. CDR3 DNA sequence: TGCGCCAGCTCTCCCGGGGGGCGCGTACTACATGAGCAGTTCTTC.

The rearrangement links TRBV9 to TRBJ1-6; D is possibly TRBD1 (6 bases). V shed 5 bases and J shed 9 bases, with 12 bases lying between them. The CDR3 loop spans 13 amino acids. CDR1 and CDR2 from the germline V gene are SGDLS and YYNGEE. The CDR3 coding sequence is TGTGCCAGCAGTGGACAGAGGGGTTCACCCCTCCACTTT. Translated, it gives CASSGQRGSPLHF.

Comment on this clone: Additional DNA sequences in this sample encode the identical CDR3. The chain has TRBV7-9 and TRBJ2-7; D is unclear. The CDR3 covers 11 residues. Deletions cut 4 bases from V and 3 bases from J, with 4 bases between. CDR1 and CDR2 from the germline V gene are SEHNR and FQNEAQ (reference sequence). The CDR3 region is CASSSYYEQYF. CDR3 DNA sequence: TGTGCCAGCAGCTCTTACTACGAGCAGTACTTC.

The chain links TRBV7-2 to TRBJ2-7, with TRBD1 matching over 7 bases. The CDR3 consists of 15 residues. The V and J ends lost 4 bases and 5 bases, in that order; junction bases with no gene match: 11. Germline assignment: CDR1 SGHTA and CDR2 FQGNSA. The CDR3 protein is CASSSQRQGVHEQYF. CDR3 nucleotides: TGTGCCAGCAGCTCGCAGAGACAGGGTGTCCACGAGCAGTACTTC.

The chain employs TRBV24-1 and TRBJ2-1, with 9 bases identical to TRBD1. The CDR3 contains 16 residues. V shed 1 base, J shed 1 base, and the junction held 1 base outside the gene matches. The V gene's germline CDR1 is KGHDR and CDR2 SFDVKD. In nucleotides, the CDR3 is TGTGCCACCAGTGATTTCGGACAGGGGTCCTACAATGAGCAGTTCTTC. Amino acids: CATSDFGQGSYNEQFF.

The chain joins TRBV15 to TRBJ1-6; TRBD1 agrees at 7 bases. This CDR3 has 16 residues. V gave up 0 bases and J gave up 3 bases; unmatched junction bases: 2. CDR1 LNHNV and CDR2 YYDKDF come from the germline V gene (reference sequence). CDR3 residues: CATSRDWDSYNSPLHF. The CDR3 DNA sequence: TGTGCCACCAGCAGAGACTGGGACAGCTATAATTCACCCCTCCACTTT.

This chain connects TRBV7-3 to TRBJ2-1; 7 positions agree with TRBD2. Germline V gene data show CDR1 as SGHTA and CDR2 as FQGTGA. V dropped 5 bases and J dropped 5; count of bases not matched to a gene: 12. This CDR3 contains 16 residues. The CDR3 here is CASSPPLGRGNNEQFF. Here the CDR3 DNA reads TGTGCCAGCAGCCCCCCGTTGGGGCGGGGGAACAATGAGCAGTTCTTC. Looking up the rest from reference TRBV7-3 and TRBJ2-1 gives the full variable domain: GAGVSQTPSNKVTEKGKYVELRCDPISGHTALYWYRQSLGQGPEFLIYFQGTGAADDSGLPNDRFFAVRPEGSVSTLKIQRTERGDSAVYLCASSPPLGRGNNEQFFGPGTRLTVL.

This chain links TRBV6-5 with TRBJ1-6, with a weak D call TRBD1 (6 bases). Deletions cut 6 bases from V and 8 bases from J, with 14 bases between. CDR3 length: 14 residues. CDR1 is MNHEY and CDR2 is SVGAGI in the germline V gene. The CDR3, as DNA: TGTGCCAGCAGCCACCTACAGGGAGATTCACCCCTCCACTTT. The encoded protein is CASSHLQGDSPLHF.

The chain employs TRBV18 and TRBJ2-5; D is unclear. V was pared by 5 bases and J by 0 bases, with 10 bases between. The V gene's germline CDR1 is KGHSH and CDR2 LQKENI. CDR3 length: 14 residues. CDR3 bases: TGTGCCAGCTCAGGTTCCGGGTACCAAGAGACCCAGTACTTC. Amino acid sequence: CASSGSGYQETQYF.

The rearrangement joins TRBV19 to TRBJ2-5; 10 bases match TRBD2. CDR3 length: 14 residues. V gave up 5 bases and J gave up 7 bases; unmatched junction bases: 7. Germline values: CDR1 LNHDA, CDR2 SQIVND (reference sequence). This chain's CDR3 is CASSFLAGVGTQYF. The CDR3 DNA follows: TGTGCCAGTAGTTTTCTAGCGGGGGTTGGGACCCAGTACTTC.

This chain joins TRBV24-1 and TRBJ2-3, with D perhaps TRBD1 (5 bases). The ends were cut back, 2 bases at V and 4 bases at J, with 6 bases in the middle. Germline loops: CDR1 KGHDR, CDR2 SFDVKD. This CDR3 has 13 residues. CDR3 sequence reads: CATSDSGSDTQYF. The CDR3 DNA reads TGTGCCACCAGTGATTCAGGGTCAGATACGCAGTATTTT.

The chain links TRBV9 to TRBJ2-2; no firm D call. Germline loops: CDR1 SGDLS, CDR2 YYNGEE. Trimming stripped 6 bases from V and 0 bases from J, with 18 bases between. There are 17 residues in the CDR3. In DNA, the CDR3 is TGTGCCAGCACCCCTAGATCCCAGCTTGCGAACACCGGGGAGCTGTTTTTT. Translated: CASTPRSQLANTGELFF.

The chain employs TRBV7-2 and TRBJ1-2, with 8 bases that match TRBD1. Germline V gives CDR1 SGHTA, CDR2 FQGNSA. Trimming at V came to 2 bases and at J to 7 bases, leaving 9 bases not matched to a gene. The CDR3 is 15 amino acids. The CDR3 loop is CASSLLGQGARGYTF. The CDR3 nucleotides are TGTGCCAGCAGCTTATTGGGGCAGGGGGCGCGTGGCTACACCTTC.